What follows describes a single TCR beta chain. These data are taken from a study of OX40 agonist ivuxolimab in advanced cancers. Data came from immunoSEQ multiplex PCR; TCRdb stores just in-frame clones and leaves some out. The table has approximately 61,000 clones, roughly 90% seen once. Baseline, cycle 4 day 1, and cycle 7 day 1 were the blood sampling points. Germline V gives CDR1 LNHDA, CDR2 SQIVND (reference sequence). The V and J ends lost 5 bases and 8 bases respectively, with 16 bases between them. The CDR3 length is 14 residues. This material consisted of CD4+ or CD8+ T cells sorted from blood, taken in a trial of the OX40 agonist ivuxolimab. The TCR was taken from an adult with an advanced solid tumor such as melanoma, head and neck, liver or kidney cancer. This chain links TRBV19 with TRBJ2-1, with a tentative D call TRBD2 (6 bases). This CDR3 is CASSPRDPGDEQFF. The CDR3 region has the DNA TGTGCCAGTAGTCCTCGGGATCCGGGGGATGAGCAGTTCTTC.